These 5 T cell receptor beta chains were sequenced from one sample in a study of blood T cell repertoires in COVID-19. Measured with immunoSEQ multiplex PCR; TCRdb has only the in-frame clones, and not every one. The sample records some 300,000 clones, roughly 90% being singletons. The sequenced material came from PBMCs or T cells enriched from blood (not recorded which). These receptors were obtained from a woman aged 25 to 39 who had recovered from COVID-19.

As DNA, the CDR3 is TGCAGCGCCACTGAAAGGGGCAGCCTCTCTGGAAACACCATATATTTT. Protein sequence: CSATERGSLSGNTIYF. The chain uses TRBV29-1 and TRBJ1-3; TRBD1 is a possible D gene (5 bases). This CDR3 contains 16 residues. Trimming stripped 7 bases from V and 0 bases from J, with 19 bases between. The germline V gene has CDR1 SQVTM and CDR2 ANQGSEA.

This chain uses TRBV5-1 with TRBJ2-2, with a possible D match to TRBD1 (6 bases). Germline-derived CDR1 and CDR2 are SGHRS and YFSETQ. Trimming removed 5 bases from V and 5 bases from J, with 13 bases in between. The CDR3 covers 14 residues. The CDR3 reads CASRQTGSTGELFF. For the CDR3, the DNA is TGCGCCAGCAGACAGACAGGATCTACCGGGGAGCTGTTTTTT.

This clone was detected only a few times. The chain has TRBV5-4 and TRBJ1-2; possible D gene TRBD1, 6 bases. This CDR3 contains 14 residues. Between the trimmed V and J ends, which lost 0 bases and 4 bases, there was a span of 10 bases. Germline V gene lookup returns CDR1 SGHNT and CDR2 YYREEE (reference sequence). The CDR3: CASSLDGTTYGYTF. The DNA for the CDR3 is TGTGCCAGCAGCTTGGACGGGACAACCTATGGCTACACCTTC.

This clone was seen a handful of times. The V gene is TRBV28, the J gene TRBJ1-2; 7 bases are shared with TRBD1. Germline V gives CDR1 MDHEN, CDR2 SYDVKM. CDR3 length: 13 amino acids. V was pared by 4 bases and J by 8 bases, with 7 bases of the junction left unmatched. The CDR3 DNA reads TGTGCCAGCAGTTCGGGACAGACGTGGGGCTACACCTTC. This encodes CASSSGQTWGYTF.

The chain couples TRBV11-2 to TRBJ1-6, with 10 bases lining up with TRBD1. The CDR3 runs 16 residues. Germline V CDR1 and CDR2: SGHAT, FQNNGV. V shed 5 bases and J 8 bases; nucleotides not matched to a gene: 9. In DNA form, the CDR3 reads TGTGCCAGCAGCCCTGGACAGGGGGGGTCCCATTCACCCCTCCACTTT. This codes for CASSPGQGGSHSPLHF.